This T cell receptor beta chain was observed in a study of T cell changes during pregnancy in multiple sclerosis. Profiled with immunoSEQ multiplex PCR; TCRdb holds only in-frame clones, not every one. The repertoire holds 45,000 to 70,000 clones, about 90% seen once, with 0.2% in the top ten. Specimen: CD4+ T cells from peripheral blood mononuclear cells, collected in the second trimester of pregnancy. The clonotype comes from a female donor with multiple sclerosis, enrolled in a pregnancy study.

CDR3 protein: CASSEPGQVNTGELFF. In DNA, the CDR3 is TGTGCCAGCAGTGAACCCGGACAGGTCAACACCGGGGAGCTGTTTTTT. The V gene is TRBV6-1, the J gene TRBJ2-2, with 7 bases lining up with TRBD1. The CDR3 is 16 amino acids. J was trimmed by 2 bases and V by 2 bases; bases with no gene match: 5. CDR1 and CDR2 (germline): MNHNS, SASEGT.